The sequence of this T cell receptor beta chain was determined in a study of CD8 T cells in Susac syndrome. The ends were cut back, 1 base at V and 4 bases at J, with 14 bases in the middle. The CDR3 consists of 15 residues. CDR1 and CDR2 from the germline V gene are DFQATT and SNEGSKA (reference sequence). About 0.45 to 1 ug RNA was reverse transcribed with random hexamers. TCRdb re-analysed the immunoSEQ multiplex PCR reads in MiXCR, keeping a single row per CDR3 protein. The profile shows about 160,000 distinct CDR3 sequences, approximately 94% of them singletons. The sequenced material came from CD4+ T cells from PBMCs. This TCR was sampled from a human donor with multiple sclerosis. The gene calls are TRBV20-1 and TRBJ2-1, with D tentatively TRBD2 (5 bases). CDR3 nucleotide sequence: TGCAGTGCTAGAGTAGTGGGAGAACATTACAATGAGCAGTTCTTC. Its protein is CSARVVGEHYNEQFF.